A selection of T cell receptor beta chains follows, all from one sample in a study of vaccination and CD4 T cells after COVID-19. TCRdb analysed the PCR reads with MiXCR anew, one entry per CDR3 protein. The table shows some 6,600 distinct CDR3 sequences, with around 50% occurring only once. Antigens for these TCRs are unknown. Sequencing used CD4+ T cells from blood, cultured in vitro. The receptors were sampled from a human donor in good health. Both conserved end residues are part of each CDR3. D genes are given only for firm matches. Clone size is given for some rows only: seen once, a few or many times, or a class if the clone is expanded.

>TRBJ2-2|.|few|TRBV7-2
CASSRDSYTRELFF
TGTGCCAGCAGCCGGGACTCCTACACCAGGGAGCTGTTTTTT
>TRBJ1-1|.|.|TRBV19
CASSMEGLGNTEAFF
TGTGCCAGTAGTATGGAGGGGCTCGGGAACACTGAAGCTTTCTTT
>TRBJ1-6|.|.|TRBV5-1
CASRGLGISGSPLHF
TGCGCCAGCAGAGGTTTGGGCATATCAGGGTCACCCCTCCACTTT
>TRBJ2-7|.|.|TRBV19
CASSKLGSSYEQYF
TGTGCCAGTAGCAAACTCGGGAGCTCCTACGAGCAGTACTTC
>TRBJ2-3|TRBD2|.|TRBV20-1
CSAGHLLAGLTDTQYF
TGCAGTGCTGGGCACCTCCTAGCGGGGCTCACAGATACGCAGTATTTT
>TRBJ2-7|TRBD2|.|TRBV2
CASSLTSGSYEQYF
TGTGCCAGCAGTTTGACTAGCGGGAGTTACGAGCAGTACTTC
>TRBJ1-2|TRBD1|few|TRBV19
CASNAQGAIGYTF
TGTGCCAGCAACGCCCAGGGGGCAATTGGCTACACCTTC
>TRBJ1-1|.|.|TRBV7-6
CASSLNINTEAFF
TGTGCCAGCAGCTTAAACATTAACACTGAAGCTTTCTTT
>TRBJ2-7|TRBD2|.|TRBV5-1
CASSRSGIGEQYF
TGCGCCAGCAGCCGTAGCGGGATTGGGGAGCAGTACTTC
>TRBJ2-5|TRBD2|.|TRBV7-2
CASSLRLADQETQYF
TGTGCCAGCAGCTTACGACTAGCGGACCAAGAGACCCAGTACTTC
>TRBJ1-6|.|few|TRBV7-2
CASSFWGSPLHF
TGTGCCAGCAGCTTCTGGGGGTCACCCCTCCACTTT